These 4 T cell receptor delta chains share one sample of origin, sequenced in a study of γδ T cells in repeated Plasmodium falciparum infection. Gammadelta T cells were flow-sorted from PBMC into Vgamma9/Vdelta2+ and Vdelta2-negative populations for bulk analysis. TCRdb re-called the multiplex PCR reads via CATT. The sample shows tens of thousands of delta-chain clones, 0.75% to 1% of them seen only once. The sequenced material came from gamma-delta T cells from blood. These receptors were obtained from a pool of human donors (malaria-infected and uninfected, not separated).

This clone was counted between two and nine times. TCRdb pairs this DNA with a much larger clone's protein that differs at residue 3, likely a read error; the protein shown was translated from the DNA. The J gene is TRDJ1, the V gene TRDV1; TRDD3 agrees at 11 bases. The CDR3 contains 20 residues. The germline gives CDR1 TSWWSYY, CDR2 QGS. This chain's CDR3 is CAPGGKGRRRLGDSPDKLIF. DNA for the CDR3: TGTGCTCCTGGGGGAAAAGGACGAAGGAGACTGGGGGATAGCCCCGATAAACTCATCTTT.

This clone has more than one count but fewer than ten. TCRdb's listed protein matches a much larger clone and diverges from this DNA's translation at residue 21, likely through a read error; the protein shown comes from the DNA. The J gene was not called, though the V gene is TRDV1; TRDD3, the table's D call, lacks a check against the DNA. Germline V gene data show CDR1 as TSWWSYY and CDR2 as QGS. The CDR3 totals 23 residues. CDR3 in amino acids: CALGELPYGWGKRLYRNTDKPIF. The CDR3 DNA follows: TGTGCTCTTGGGGAACTTCCCTACGGCTGGGGGAAGCGGCTCTATCGAAACACCGATAAACCCATCTTT.

This clone was counted between two and nine times. The translation of this DNA and the TCRdb protein of a much larger clone differ at residue 14, probably owing to a read error; the protein shown here is translated from the DNA. The CDR3 DNA reads as TGTGCCTGTGACACCCTCACCCGGGGGACTCTCGATAAACACATCTTT. Amino acid sequence: CACDTLTRGTLDKHIF. There is no J gene call, but TRDV2 is given as the V gene; TRDD3 was called by the table and not checked on the DNA. The CDR3 is made up of 16 amino acids. The germline CDR1 and CDR2 sequences are GEAIGNYY and EKD.

About this clone: This DNA's translation and the protein TCRdb lists, from a much larger clone, do not match at residue 5, likely due to a read error; the protein shown is translated from the DNA. The chain employs TRDV2 and TRDJ1; weak D call: TRDD3 (6 bases). V lost 3 bases, J lost 0 bases, and 16 bases lay in between. The germline V gene has CDR1 GEAIGNYY and CDR2 EKD. This CDR3 has 16 residues. Here the CDR3 DNA reads TGTGCCTGTGACGTTTTGGGGGGCACGTACACCGATAAACTCATCTTT. It translates to CACDVLGGTYTDKLIF.